A selection of T cell receptor beta chains follows, all from one sample in a study of low-dose radiotherapy and immunotherapy resistance in tumors. TCRdb independently ran MiXCR on the reads; one entry per CDR3 protein. This sample has fewer than 60,000 distinct CDR3 sequences, with approximately 12% found just once. The sequenced sample was PBMCs, obtained before treatment. These receptors were collected from a female donor with ovarian cancer. CDR3s include the opening cysteine and the closing phenylalanine or tryptophan. D genes are given only for firm matches. Size tells how often a clone was seen (once, few, many) or the class of an expanded clone, and some rows leave it out.

>NA|TRBJ2-7|many|TRBV10-3
CAISGTNNEQYF
TGTGCCATCAGTGGGACCAATAACGAGCAGTACTTC
>NA|TRBJ2-6|few|TRBV27
CASSLSAESGANVLTF
TGTGCCAGCAGTTTATCTGCCGAGTCTGGGGCCAACGTCCTGACTTTC
>TRBD1|TRBJ2-7|many|TRBV5-4
CASSTDRGPYEQYF
TGTGCCAGCAGCACCGACAGGGGGCCCTACGAGCAGTACTTC
>NA|TRBJ1-2|many|TRBV6-5
CASSYSGGARGYTF
TGTGCCAGCAGTTACTCAGGAGGGGCTCGCGGCTACACCTTC
>TRBD1|TRBJ2-3|many|TRBV2
CASSESGTGGSTDTQYF
TGTGCCAGCAGTGAGAGTGGGACAGGGGGGAGCACAGATACGCAGTATTTT
>TRBD2|TRBJ2-7|many|TRBV6-5
CASSYGAGGVYEQYF
TGTGCCAGCAGTTACGGAGCGGGAGGGGTCTACGAGCAGTACTTC
>TRBD1|TRBJ1-2|many|TRBV30
CASSLQGAGGYTF
TGTGCCTCCTCACTTCAGGGGGCTGGGGGCTACACCTTC
>NA|TRBJ2-3|many|TRBV11-2
CASSEGREVIGDTQYF
TGTGCCAGCAGCGAAGGGCGGGAAGTAATTGGAGATACGCAGTATTTT
>TRBD1|TRBJ2-1|many|TRBV6-1
CASTETGGVPQNEQFF
TGTGCCAGCACCGAGACAGGGGGCGTACCCCAGAATGAGCAGTTCTTC
>NA|TRBJ1-5|many|TRBV12-5
CASGPDGQNNQPQHF
TGTGCTAGTGGTCCGGACGGACAGAACAATCAGCCCCAGCATTTT
>NA|TRBJ2-4|many|TRBV6-1
CASSDPDRNIQYF
TGTGCCAGCAGTGACCCGGACAGAAACATTCAGTACTTC
>NA|TRBJ2-7|few|TRBV18
CASNVGLLSYEQYF
TGTGCCAGCAACGTTGGACTTCTCTCCTACGAGCAGTACTTC
>TRBD2|TRBJ2-1|many|TRBV20-1
CSARVGAGGNEQFF
TGCAGTGCTAGAGTTGGAGCGGGAGGCAATGAGCAGTTCTTC
>TRBD1|TRBJ1-2|many|TRBV20-1
CSARPRDRGMANYGYTF
TGCAGTGCTAGGCCCCGGGACAGGGGGATGGCTAACTATGGCTACACCTTC
>TRBD2|TRBJ2-1|many|TRBV7-6
CASSLGILGSSGGTLHEQFF
TGTGCCAGCAGCTTAGGGATTTTGGGGTCTAGCGGGGGAACTCTTCATGAGCAGTTCTTC
>NA|TRBJ2-3|NA|TRBV18
CASSPPLTDTQYF
TGTGCCAGCTCACCTCCCCTGACAGATACGCAGTATTTT
>NA|TRBJ1-2|many|TRBV5-5
CASSLAGSTGKASGYTF
TGTGCCAGCAGCTTGGCCGGATCTACAGGGAAGGCGTCTGGCTACACCTTC
>TRBD1|TRBJ2-2|many|TRBV30
CAGGQGPWGGELFF
TGTGCCGGGGGACAGGGCCCTTGGGGTGGGGAGCTGTTTTTT
>NA|TRBJ1-5|NA|TRBV28
CASAAPYQPQHF
TGTGCCAGCGCCGCCCCGTATCAGCCCCAGCATTTT
>NA|TRBJ1-2|NA|TRBV7-6
CASSQDEPGVGYTF
TGTGCCAGCAGTCAGGATGAACCAGGGGTAGGCTACACCTTC